The clone carrying this T cell receptor (beta chain) is labeled as medium-sized. Its antigen is unidentified. Libraries were prepared by immunoSEQ multiplex PCR; TCRdb keeps only in-frame clonotypes and omits some of them. The repertoire includes 520,000 or so clones, 70% to 80% of them detected once, and 10% to 15% sits in the top ten. V dropped 0 bases and J dropped 6; count of bases not matched to a gene: 7. This CDR3 is built from 16 residues. The germline V gene encodes CDR1 LGHNA and CDR2 YSLEER. The data were taken from a study of shared clonotypes between healthy human individuals. Broader study findings: Sharing of clonotypes among donors was expected to vary with sequencing depth.

The specimen was PBMCs. The receptor's source is a woman aged 35 to 49 in good health. Some clones in this sample may be carry-over from other donors' samples. This chain links TRBV4-3 with TRBJ2-2, with 7 bases aligning to TRBD2. In nucleotides, the CDR3 is TGCGCCAGCAGCCAAGATACGCTGGGAGGGCCCGGGGAGCTGTTTTTT. Amino acids: CASSQDTLGGPGELFF.